Each of the 24 T cell receptor beta chains below was sequenced from the same sample in a study of T cells in Graves' hyperthyroidism and ophthalmopathy. RNA transcripts were the template for amplifying TCR beta CDR3 regions. The study used the HTBI primer set for a first-round RT-PCR of the TCR CDR3. One entry per CDR3 protein results from TCRdb running MiXCR on the multiplex PCR reads. In the table there are over 450,000 distinct CDR3 sequences, roughly a sixth of which are singletons. What was sequenced was blood. All receptors derive from a woman aged 18 to 35 with Graves' ophthalmopathy.

In its sample, this clonotype was seen many times. The V and J genes are TRBV7-2 and TRBJ2-7; D is tentatively TRBD1 or TRBD2 (6 bases each). Germline V gives CDR1 SGHTA, CDR2 FQGNSA. This CDR3 spans 15 amino acids. Between the trimmed V and J ends, which lost 1 base and 7 bases, there was a span of 17 bases. The CDR3 protein is CASSLEGLGGEEQYF. The CDR3 DNA reads as TGTGCCAGCAGCTTAGAGGGTTTGGGGGGCGAAGAGCAGTACTTC. The full variable domain, rest sourced from reference TRBV7-2 and TRBJ2-7, is GAGVSQSPSNKVTEKGKDVELRCDPISGHTALYWYRQSLGQGLEFLIYFQGNSAPDKSGLPSDRFSAERTGGSVSTLTIQRTQQEDSAVYLCASSLEGLGGEEQYFGPGTRLTVT.

The sample holds many counts of this clonotype. The chain is built from TRBV30 and TRBJ1-2; the D gene is possibly TRBD1 (6 bases). In germline, CDR1 is GTSNPN, CDR2 SVGIG (reference sequence). Trimming removed 6 bases at V and 4 bases at J, with 18 bases between. This CDR3 has 14 residues. The CDR3 sequence: CACLSGQKGYGYTF. The CDR3 nucleotides read TGTGCCTGTCTATCCGGACAGAAAGGCTATGGCTACACCTTC.

The chain has TRBV24-1 and TRBJ1-5, with D maybe TRBD1 (5 bases). The CDR3 loop spans 12 amino acids. Per germline, CDR1 KGHDR and CDR2 SFDVKD. The germline V and J ends were trimmed by 7 bases and 9 bases, with 12 bases remaining between them. The CDR3 sequence is CATRGTAGPQHF. The CDR3 region has the DNA TGTGCCACCAGGGGGACGGCGGGGCCCCAGCATTTT.

This clonotype was seen at least ten times. J is TRBJ2-1 and V is TRBV6-2 or TRBV6-3, with 14 nucleotides matching TRBD2. CDR1 MNHEY and CDR2 SVGEGT come from the germline V gene. With 6 bases clipped from V and 12 bases from J, the junction kept 10 bases outside the gene matches. This CDR3 is built from 15 residues. The CDR3 here is CASREPGLAGVGQFF. In nucleotides, the CDR3 is TGTGCCAGCAGGGAACCGGGACTAGCGGGAGTAGGGCAGTTCTTC.

This clonotype has more than one count but fewer than ten. This rearrangement joins TRBV4-1 to TRBJ2-5; D is possibly TRBD2 (5 bases). V lost 1 base and J 7 bases, leaving 19 bases between the germline ends. The CDR3 spans 16 residues. Per the germline V gene, CDR1 is MGHRA and CDR2 is YSYEKL. The CDR3 coding sequence is TGCGCCAGCAGCCAAGTATCCGGGGATTGGACCGGGACCCAGTACTTC. Translating it yields CASSQVSGDWTGTQYF.

The sample holds many counts of this clonotype. V and J are TRBV20-1 and TRBJ1-6; D unclear. Trimming cost V 0 bases and J 7 bases, with 13 bases left between them. The CDR3 has 15 residues. The germline CDR1 and CDR2 sequences are DFQATT and SNEGSKA (reference sequence). The CDR3 protein is CSARDTAGRNSPLHF. The CDR3 DNA follows: TGCAGTGCTAGAGATACGGCAGGAAGAAATTCACCCCTCCACTTT.

The sample holds a few counts of this clonotype. The chain combines TRBV4-1 with TRBJ1-1, with D possibly matching TRBD1 (5 bases). The CDR3 loop spans 13 amino acids. Trimming cost V 4 bases and J 5 bases, with 11 bases left between them. Germline CDR1 reads MGHRA; CDR2 reads YSYEKL. CDR3 sequence (DNA): TGCGCCAGCAGCCCCCTCGGGGGTACTGAAGCTTTCTTT. This sequence encodes CASSPLGGTEAFF.

This clonotype was seen repeatedly, ten times or more. The V call is TRBV6-1, the J call TRBJ2-5, with 11 bases lining up with TRBD1. This CDR3 is built from 14 residues. Germline V gene lookup returns CDR1 MNHNS and CDR2 SASEGT. V lost 6 bases to trimming and J lost 3 bases; unmatched junction nucleotides: 3. CDR3 residues: CASSGQGAEETQYF. The CDR3 coding sequence is TGTGCCAGCAGCGGACAGGGGGCTGAAGAGACCCAGTACTTC.

This clonotype was observed a few times. The CDR3 DNA is TGCAGTGCTAATACCAGACAGGGGCTAACAGATACGCAGTATTTT. Protein: CSANTRQGLTDTQYF. The rearrangement links TRBV20-1 to TRBJ2-3; 8 positions match TRBD1. The CDR3 contains 15 residues. Germline CDR1 and CDR2: DFQATT and SNEGSKA (reference sequence). V was clipped by 4 bases and J by 3 bases; unmatched bases: 9.

Regarding this clonotype: Given a much more abundant clone one base away, this may be a read error. The chain joins TRBV3-1 to TRBJ1-4, with 8 positions matching TRBD1. The germline V gene has CDR1 LGHDT and CDR2 YNNKEL (reference sequence). CDR3 length: 19 amino acids. The chain's CDR3 is CASSQDLPGGRATNEKLSF. The CDR3 bases are TGTGCCAGCAGCCAAGATCTCCCAGGGGGCCGTGCAACTAATGAAAAACTGTCTTTT.

This clonotype was seen a few times. The chain carries TRBV13 and TRBJ2-7, with 9 bases aligning to TRBD2. J lost 3 bases, V lost 3 bases, and 6 bases had no gene match. The CDR3 extends over 15 amino acids. Per the germline V gene, CDR1 is PRHDT and CDR2 is FYEKMQ (reference sequence). In nucleotides, the CDR3 is TGTGCCAGCAGCTTGGTAGAGACTAGCGGCTACGAGCAGTACTTC. Its translation is CASSLVETSGYEQYF.

This clonotype was picked up a small number of times. This chain links TRBV5-5 with TRBJ1-2; D is undetermined. Germline V gives CDR1 SGHKS, CDR2 YYEKEE (reference sequence). The ends were cut back, 2 bases at V and 4 bases at J, with 12 bases in the middle. CDR3 length equals 14 residues. This CDR3 is CASSFRLDSYGYTF. CDR3 sequence (DNA): TGTGCCAGCAGCTTTCGGTTGGATAGCTATGGCTACACCTTC.

Ten or more counts support this clonotype. In DNA form, the CDR3 reads TGTGCCAGCTCCGATGGGACCAGGGGGGAGACCCAGTACTTC. Protein product: CASSDGTRGETQYF. The chain joins TRBV13 to TRBJ2-5; 7 bases agree with TRBD1. This CDR3 is 14 amino acids long. Germline CDR1 is PRHDT and CDR2 is FYEKMQ (reference sequence). The junction had 11 bases not matched to a gene; V was cut back by 8 bases and J by 5 bases.

The V gene is TRBV7-4, the J gene TRBJ1-1, with a possible D match to TRBD1 (5 bases). The CDR3 contains 13 residues. The V end lost 2 bases, the J end lost 7 bases, and 11 bases lay between the germline ends. CDR1 is SGHVT and CDR2 is SQSDAQ in the germline V gene. The CDR3 DNA sequence: TGTGCCAGCAGCTTACTCCCCCAGGGTGAAGCTTTCTTT. Residues: CASSLLPQGEAFF.

As DNA, the CDR3 is TGTGCCAGCAGCCCAATGACAGGATCTAACTATGGCTACACCTTC. Encoded protein: CASSPMTGSNYGYTF. This chain uses TRBV7-8 with TRBJ1-2; possibly TRBD1 for D (6 bases). The CDR3 sequence is 15 residues long. Germline CDR1 is SGHVS and CDR2 is FQNEAQ. The ends were cut back, 5 bases at V and 0 bases at J, with 13 bases in the middle. The variable domain in full, completed from reference TRBV7-8 and TRBJ1-2, reads GAGVSQSPRYKVAKRGQDVALRCDPISGHVSLFWYQQALGQGPEFLTYFQNEAQLDKSGLPSDRFFAERPEGSVSTLKIQRTQQEDSAVYLCASSPMTGSNYGYTFGSGTRLTVV.

The chain combines TRBV9 with TRBJ2-5; 10 bases are shared with TRBD2. Germline-derived CDR1 and CDR2 are SGDLS and YYNGEE. V shed 0 bases and J 4 bases; nucleotides not matched to a gene: 3. The CDR3 is 15 amino acids. CDR3 protein: CASSVASGSRETQYF. The DNA of the CDR3 is TGTGCCAGCAGCGTAGCTAGCGGGAGTCGAGAGACCCAGTACTTC. Full variable domain (remainder filled in from reference TRBV9 and TRBJ2-5): DSGVTQTPKHLITATGQRVTLRCSPRSGDLSVYWYQQSLDQGLQFLIQYYNGEERAKGNILERFSAQQFPDLHSELNLSSLELGDSALYFCASSVASGSRETQYFGPGTRLLVL.

The table lists this clonotype with many counts. The genes are TRBV7-2 and TRBJ2-7; D is unclear. V lost 0 bases, J lost 1 base, and 10 bases lay in between. The CDR3 runs to 15 residues. Germline CDR1 reads SGHTA; CDR2 reads FQGNSA. The CDR3: CASSLAHLQSYEQYF. DNA for the CDR3: TGTGCCAGCAGCTTAGCACATCTACAATCCTACGAGCAGTACTTC.

This clonotype occurred many times. The J gene is TRBJ2-5, the V gene TRBV7-9, with 7 positions matching TRBD1. Losses at the gene ends were 4 bases for V and 0 bases for J; bases not matched to a gene: 8. This CDR3 is built from 16 residues. Germline CDR1 is SEHNR and CDR2 is FQNEAQ (reference sequence). The CDR3: CASSSSGGTNQETQYF. CDR3 bases: TGTGCCAGCAGCTCATCAGGGGGTACGAACCAAGAGACCCAGTACTTC.

This clonotype was detected ten times or more. The DNA for the CDR3 is TGCAGTGCTGGGAGGGCGTCGGGACCCCGCCGGGAGGAGCAGTACTTC. Its protein is CSAGRASGPRREEQYF. The V gene is TRBV20-1, the J gene TRBJ2-7; 7 bases are shared with TRBD2. V lost 5 bases and J lost 7; bases outside the gene matches: 20. Germline loops: CDR1 DFQATT, CDR2 SNEGSKA (reference sequence). The CDR3 totals 16 residues.

The V call is TRBV6-2 or TRBV6-3, the J call TRBJ2-7, with D possibly matching TRBD2 (6 bases). Trimming took 7 bases from V and 3 from J, leaving 34 bases between them. The length of the CDR3 is 20 residues. CDR1 and CDR2 from the germline V gene are MNHEY and SVGEGT. CDR3 DNA: TGTGCCAGCACCAACCGGAGCCGACGATTTAGCGGTGGTATAGTCTACGAGCAGTACTTC. Translated, it gives CASTNRSRRFSGGIVYEQYF.

This clonotype was seen a handful of times. V gene TRBV20-1 combines with J gene TRBJ1-5, with D possibly being TRBD1 (5 bases). The CDR3 runs 15 residues. V was shortened by 3 bases and J by 4 bases, with 16 bases between the two germline ends. The germline gives CDR1 DFQATT, CDR2 SNEGSKA (reference sequence). Here the CDR3 reads CSARETSAGNQPQHF. The DNA of the CDR3 is TGCAGTGCTAGGGAGACTAGCGCAGGGAATCAGCCCCAGCATTTT.

The chain links TRBV19 to TRBJ2-5; D is perhaps TRBD2 (6 bases). V was trimmed by 4 bases and J by 4 bases, leaving 16 bases between them. Per germline, CDR1 LNHDA and CDR2 SQIVND (reference sequence). CDR3 length: 15 amino acids. This CDR3 reads CASSNPLLGGETQYF. As DNA, the CDR3 is TGTGCCAGTAGTAACCCCCTTTTGGGGGGAGAGACCCAGTACTTC.

The rearrangement uses TRBV4-1 and TRBJ2-7; D remains unclear. The CDR3 is made up of 14 amino acids. CDR1 is MGHRA and CDR2 is YSYEKL in the germline V gene. V lost 0 bases and J lost 2, with 8 bases in between. In DNA, the CDR3 is TGCGCCAGCAGCCAAGAAGTCAGAGCCTACGAGCAGTACTTC. Its protein is CASSQEVRAYEQYF.

The V call is TRBV10-3, the J call TRBJ2-7; D perhaps matches TRBD1 (5 bases). The CDR3 extends over 13 amino acids. Germline CDR1 is ENHRY and CDR2 is SYGVKD. V was cut by 2 bases and J by 3 bases, with 8 bases left in between. This CDR3 reads CAISEDRFYEQYF. For the CDR3, the DNA is TGTGCCATCAGTGAGGACAGATTCTACGAGCAGTACTTC.